Listed here is a single TCR beta chain. This CDR3 region has 13 residues. Germline V gene lookup returns CDR1 MNHEY and CDR2 SMNVEV (reference sequence). V lost 5 bases and J lost 6, with 14 bases in between. The sample belongs to a study of blood T cell repertoires in COVID-19. Across the whole study: T cells, B-cell-depleted T cells, or PBMCs supplied cDNA or gDNA.

The method was immunoSEQ multiplex PCR; TCRdb's version includes in-frame clones alone and lacks a portion of them. The table lists 280,000 or so clones, 85% to 90% of them singletons. Adults between about 18 and 89 years of age took part from under 25 US areas. The chain recombines TRBV27 with TRBJ2-7, with D possibly TRBD1 on 5 matching bases. This TCR derives from a woman younger than 30 with acute COVID-19. The sample taken for sequencing was PBMCs or T cells enriched from blood (not recorded which). The CDR3 bases are TGTGCCAGCAGTAGCCCAGACAGCACCGAGCAGTACTTC. This encodes CASSSPDSTEQYF.